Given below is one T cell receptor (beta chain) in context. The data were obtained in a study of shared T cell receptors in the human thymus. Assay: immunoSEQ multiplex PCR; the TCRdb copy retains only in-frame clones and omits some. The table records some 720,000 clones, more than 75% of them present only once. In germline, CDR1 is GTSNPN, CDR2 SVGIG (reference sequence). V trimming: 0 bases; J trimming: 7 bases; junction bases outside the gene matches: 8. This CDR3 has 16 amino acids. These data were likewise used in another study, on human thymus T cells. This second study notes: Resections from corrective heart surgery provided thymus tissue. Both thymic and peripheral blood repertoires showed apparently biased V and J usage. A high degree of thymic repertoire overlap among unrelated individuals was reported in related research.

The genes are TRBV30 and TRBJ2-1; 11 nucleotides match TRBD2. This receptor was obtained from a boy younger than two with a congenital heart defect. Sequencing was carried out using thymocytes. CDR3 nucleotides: TGTGCCTGGAGTGTACGCTCACTAGCGGGAGCTAATGAGCAGTTCTTC. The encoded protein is CAWSVRSLAGANEQFF.